This T cell receptor (beta chain) came from a study of technical replicates of blood from a few donors. Produced via immunoSEQ multiplex PCR; TCRdb's table is partial and in-frame only. The table lists more than 75,000 clones, approximately 96% of them singletons, with more than 0.35% in the top ten. Germline V CDR1 and CDR2: SGHAT, FQNNGV. The junction had 6 bases not matched to a gene; V was cut back by 2 bases and J by 1 base. The CDR3 consists of 18 residues. The specimen sequenced was T cells isolated from PBMCs. This clonotype was obtained from a human donor in good health. The gene calls are TRBV11-2 and TRBJ2-7, with TRBD2 matching over 15 bases. The DNA for the CDR3 is TGTGCCAGCAGCTTACGGACTAGCGGGAGGGCCCATTCCTACGAGCAGTACTTC. Translated, it gives CASSLRTSGRAHSYEQYF.